Listed here are 21 T cell receptor beta chains from one sample, sequenced in a study of blood T cell repertoires in COVID-19 (dated by TCRdb to 2020 to 2021). Library method: the immunoSEQ multiplex PCR assay. Held by TCRdb, this immuneACCESS table contains in-frame sequences only and omits some clones. Under half of the omission traces to an unresolved V gene where checked; the cause of the rest is unknown. This sample lists approximately 290,000 clones; about four fifths were detected once. The ten largest clones take up around 16% of the sample. Sequencing was done on a sample of peripheral blood. These receptors were collected from a person aged 65-85 years with COVID-19, enrolled during active disease.

V usage is TRBV4-2 and J usage is TRBJ1-3; D remains unclear. The CDR3 is 17 amino acids. CDR1 is LGHNA, CDR2 YNFKEQ, per germline. Trimming cost V 0 bases and J 0 bases, with 12 bases left between them. The CDR3: CASSQDTPGSSGNTIYF. The CDR3 DNA reads TGTGCCAGCAGCCAAGATACACCGGGAAGCTCTGGAAACACCATATATTTT.

A few counts support this clone. The genes are TRBV19 and TRBJ2-7, with 7 positions matching TRBD2. The CDR3 extends over 14 amino acids. The germline V gene encodes CDR1 LNHDA and CDR2 SQIVND (reference sequence). The ends lost 3 bases at V and 3 bases at J; junction bases unmatched: 5. CDR3 DNA sequence: TGTGCCAGTAGTATCAGACTAGCCAGCTACGAGCAGTACTTC. Translation gives CASSIRLASYEQYF.

The chain has TRBV21-1 and TRBJ1-2. TRBV21-1 is a pseudogene locus. This CDR3 region has 13 residues. CDR3 residues: CASSKGTEGGYTF. In DNA form, the CDR3 reads TGTGCCAGCAGCAAAGGTACAGAGGGTGGCTACACCTTC.

The V and J genes are TRBV5-1 and TRBJ2-2; D possibly corresponds to TRBD1 (6 bases). Germline loops: CDR1 SGHRS, CDR2 YFSETQ. Trimming cost V 4 bases and J 0 bases, with 13 bases left between them. The CDR3 sequence is 16 residues long. CDR3 sequence: CASSTGQRTNTGELFF. In DNA form, the CDR3 reads TGCGCCAGCAGCACCGGACAGCGAACGAACACCGGGGAGCTGTTTTTT. Drawing the rest from reference TRBV5-1 and TRBJ2-2, the complete variable domain is KAGVTQTPRYLIKTRGQQVTLSCSPISGHRSVSWYQQTPGQGLQFLFEYFSETQRNKGNFPGRFSGRQFSNSRSEMNVSTLELGDSALYLCASSTGQRTNTGELFFGEGSRLTVL.

This clone was seen only once. The chain combines TRBV30 with TRBJ2-2; D remains ambiguous. Germline V gene lookup returns CDR1 GTSNPN and CDR2 SVGIG (reference sequence). Between the trimmed V and J ends, which lost 8 bases and 1 base, there was a span of 8 bases. The CDR3 totals 12 residues. The CDR3 DNA is TGTGCCCGAGACTTGAACACCGGGGAGCTGTTTTTT. Encoded protein: CARDLNTGELFF. The full variable domain, with the rest looked up from reference TRBV30 and TRBJ2-2, is SQTIHQWPATLVQPVGSPLSLECTVEGTSNPNLYWYRQAAGRGLQLLFYSVGIGQISSEVPQNLSASRPQDRQFILSSKKLLLSDSGFYLCARDLNTGELFFGEGSRLTVL.

The gene calls are TRBV4-3 and TRBJ2-2, with TRBD1 matching over 7 bases. The CDR3 length is 14 residues. The V gene end was trimmed by 6 bases and the J gene end by 5 bases; junction bases not matched to a gene: 6. Germline V gene lookup returns CDR1 LGHNA and CDR2 YSLEER. CDR3 DNA sequence: TGCGCCAGCAGGGTAGGGGGCGGTACCGGGGAGCTGTTTTTT. Its translation: CASRVGGGTGELFF.

The V gene is TRBV7-2, the J gene TRBJ2-5; 11 nucleotides line up with TRBD2. Germline CDR1 is SGHTA and CDR2 is FQGNSA. The CDR3 contains 14 residues. After removal of 7 bases from V and 3 bases from J, the junction contained 4 bases not matched to a gene. CDR3 in amino acids: CASTISGGEETQYF. In nucleotides, the CDR3 is TGTGCCAGCACGATTAGCGGGGGGGAAGAGACCCAGTACTTC.

The chain employs TRBV5-1 and TRBJ1-6; possible D gene TRBD1, 5 bases. With 0 bases removed from V and 10 bases from J, the gap between germline ends came to 14 bases. The CDR3 loop spans 15 amino acids. From germline, CDR1 is SGHRS and CDR2 YFSETQ. The CDR3 region has the DNA TGCGCCAGCAGCTTGGTCTCAGGGATAGGCTCACCCCTCCACTTT. Protein: CASSLVSGIGSPLHF. Variable domain in full (rest from reference TRBV5-1 and TRBJ1-6): KAGVTQTPRYLIKTRGQQVTLSCSPISGHRSVSWYQQTPGQGLQFLFEYFSETQRNKGNFPGRFSGRQFSNSRSEMNVSTLELGDSALYLCASSLVSGIGSPLHFGNGTRLTVT.

This clone has more than one count but fewer than ten. The CDR3 DNA sequence: TGTGCCAGCAGCCAAGAATTGGGGCTCGGGGAGCTGTTTTTT. Translating gives CASSQELGLGELFF. This sequence joins TRBV3-1 (or the pseudogene TRBV3-2) and TRBJ2-2; TRBD1 might be the D (5 bases). The CDR3 length is 14 residues. The germline gives CDR1 LGHDT, CDR2 YNNKEL (reference sequence). Trimming pared 0 bases from V and 7 bases from J, leaving 9 bases between.

The chain employs TRBV19 and TRBJ1-6, with D possibly matching TRBD1 (6 bases). This CDR3 spans 14 amino acids. The germline gives CDR1 LNHDA, CDR2 SQIVND (reference sequence). Trimming removed 4 bases from V and 10 bases from J, with 14 bases in between. CDR3 bases: TGTGCCAGTAGTACAACAGGGTACTCCTCACCCCTCCACTTT. This sequence encodes CASSTTGYSSPLHF.

V and J are TRBV19 and TRBJ1-2; 8 bases are shared with TRBD1. The CDR3 consists of 12 residues. V lost 7 bases to trimming and J lost 4 bases; unmatched junction nucleotides: 2. Germline values: CDR1 LNHDA, CDR2 SQIVND (reference sequence). The CDR3 coding sequence is TGTGCCAGTACAGGGGGCCTCTATGGCTACACCTTC. Translating gives CASTGGLYGYTF.

This chain joins TRBV5-8 and TRBJ2-3, with D perhaps TRBD2 (6 bases). Germline V gives CDR1 SGHTS, CDR2 YDEGEE. V was trimmed by 7 bases and J by 6 bases, leaving 21 bases between them. The CDR3 loop spans 15 amino acids. The CDR3 reads CASANRGRGLDTQYF. In nucleotides, the CDR3 is TGTGCCAGCGCAAACCGGGGTCGGGGGTTGGATACGCAGTATTTT.

The chain carries TRBV7-9 and TRBJ2-7; 9 positions match TRBD2. Trimming at V came to 0 bases and at J to 5 bases, leaving 8 bases not matched to a gene. Germline V gene data show CDR1 as SEHNR and CDR2 as FQNEAQ (reference sequence). The CDR3 totals 16 residues. DNA for the CDR3: TGTGCCAGCAGCTTAGCGGCGCTAGCGGGGATAAACGAGCAGTACTTC. This gives the protein CASSLAALAGINEQYF.

This clone has just one count. V gene TRBV24-1 combines with J gene TRBJ2-2, with 9 nucleotides matching TRBD1. The CDR3 runs 16 residues. Per germline, CDR1 KGHDR and CDR2 SFDVKD. V shed 3 bases, J shed 6 bases, and the junction held 7 bases outside the gene matches. CDR3 nucleotides: TGTGCCACCAGTGATACCGGGACAGGGAGTGCCGGGGAGCTGTTTTTT. Amino acid sequence: CATSDTGTGSAGELFF.

The chain recombines TRBV6-5 with TRBJ2-5, with TRBD1 identical over 9 bases. Germline assignment: CDR1 MNHEY and CDR2 SVGAGI. V dropped 5 bases and J dropped 6; count of bases not matched to a gene: 7. CDR3 size: 14 residues. The CDR3 bases are TGTGCCAGCAGTACCACAGGGGGCTCGAAGACCCAGTACTTC. Its translation is CASSTTGGSKTQYF.

The V and J genes are TRBV6-5 and TRBJ2-3, with no clear D. V was pared by 6 bases and J by 5 bases, with 9 bases between. This CDR3 has 12 amino acids. Germline CDR1 reads MNHEY; CDR2 reads SVGAGI. CDR3 nucleotide sequence: TGTGCCAGCAGGGCCCCGGGAGATACGCAGTATTTT. Its protein is CASRAPGDTQYF.

The genes are TRBV30 and TRBJ1-2; 9 nucleotides match TRBD1. CDR1 and CDR2 from the germline V gene are GTSNPN and SVGIG (reference sequence). CDR3 size: 16 residues. With 5 bases clipped from V and 4 bases from J, the junction kept 14 bases outside the gene matches. Here the CDR3 reads CAWGKIRDRDAYGYTF. Written as DNA, the CDR3 is TGTGCCTGGGGGAAAATCCGGGACAGGGATGCCTATGGCTACACCTTC.

The CDR3 spells CASSRGRGEKLFF. DNA for the CDR3: TGTGCCAGCAGTAGGGGGCGCGGTGAAAAACTGTTTTTT. This chain joins TRBV12-3 or TRBV12-4 and TRBJ1-4; 7 positions match TRBD1. The V segment lost 5 bases and the J segment 7 bases; nucleotides outside the gene matches: 4. The length of the CDR3 is 13 residues.

V and J are TRBV6-2 or TRBV6-3 and TRBJ1-5; 7 positions match TRBD1. J gave up 3 bases and V 2 bases, and 1 base lay outside the gene matches. Germline V gives CDR1 MNHEY, CDR2 SVGEGT. CDR3 size: 14 residues. The CDR3 spells CASSYGQANQPQHF. CDR3 coding DNA: TGTGCCAGCAGTTACGGACAGGCCAATCAGCCCCAGCATTTT.

The chain is built from TRBV28 and TRBJ2-7, with D unclear. Germline V lookup: CDR1 MDHEN, CDR2 SYDVKM. Trimming pared 5 bases from V and 1 base from J, leaving 9 bases between. The CDR3 has 13 amino acids. Written as DNA, the CDR3 is TGTGCCAGCAGTGGTCTACTATCCTACGAGCAGTACTTC. Its protein product is CASSGLLSYEQYF.

This chain joins TRBV11-2 and TRBJ2-1; 10 positions match TRBD2. Germline V gene data show CDR1 as SGHAT and CDR2 as FQNNGV. There are 15 residues in the CDR3. Germline trimming cut 4 bases from V and 10 bases from J; bases unmatched to any gene: 10. The CDR3 region has the DNA TGTGCCAGCAGCTACACCAGCGGGAGGGCCGAGGAGCAGTTCTTC. This sequence encodes CASSYTSGRAEEQFF. Using reference TRBV11-2 and TRBJ2-1 for the parts outside the CDR3, the full variable domain is EAGVAQSPRYKIIEKRQSVAFWCNPISGHATLYWYQQILGQGPKLLIQFQNNGVVDDSQLPKDRFSAERLKGVDSTLKIQPAKLEDSAVYLCASSYTSGRAEEQFFGPGTRLTVL.